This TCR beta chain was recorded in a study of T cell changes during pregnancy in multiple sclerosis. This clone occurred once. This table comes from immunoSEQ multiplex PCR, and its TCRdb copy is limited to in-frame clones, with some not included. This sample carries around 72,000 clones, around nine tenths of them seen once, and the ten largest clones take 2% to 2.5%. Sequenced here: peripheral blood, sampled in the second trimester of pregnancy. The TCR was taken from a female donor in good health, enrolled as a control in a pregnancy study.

CDR3 loop: CASSLDFTGELFF. CDR3 nucleotide sequence: TGTGCCAGCAGCCTGGACTTCACCGGGGAGCTGTTTTTT. The chain recombines TRBV7-2 with TRBJ2-2; possibly TRBD2 for D (5 bases). The CDR3 consists of 13 residues. V lost 5 bases and J 4 bases, leaving 8 bases between the germline ends. CDR1 and CDR2 from the germline V gene are SGHTA and FQGNSA.